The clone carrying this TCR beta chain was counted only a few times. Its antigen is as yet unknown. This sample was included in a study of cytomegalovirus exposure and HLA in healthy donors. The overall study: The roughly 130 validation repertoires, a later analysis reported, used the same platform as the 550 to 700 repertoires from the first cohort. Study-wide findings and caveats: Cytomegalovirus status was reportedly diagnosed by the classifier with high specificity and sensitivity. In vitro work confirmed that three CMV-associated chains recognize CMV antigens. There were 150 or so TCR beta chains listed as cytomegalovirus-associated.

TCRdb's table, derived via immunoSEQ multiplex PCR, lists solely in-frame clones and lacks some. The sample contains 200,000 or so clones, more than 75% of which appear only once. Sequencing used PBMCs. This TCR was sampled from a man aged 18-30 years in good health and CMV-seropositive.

CDR3 nucleotide sequence: TGTGCCAGCAGTCCCTCCTATTTGCCACGGTACGAGCAGTACTTC. This sequence encodes CASSPSYLPRYEQYF. The chain employs TRBV27 and TRBJ2-7; D gene uncertain. V was pared by 5 bases and J by 4 bases, with 18 bases between. CDR1 is MNHEY, CDR2 SMNVEV, per germline (reference sequence). The CDR3 is 15 amino acids.